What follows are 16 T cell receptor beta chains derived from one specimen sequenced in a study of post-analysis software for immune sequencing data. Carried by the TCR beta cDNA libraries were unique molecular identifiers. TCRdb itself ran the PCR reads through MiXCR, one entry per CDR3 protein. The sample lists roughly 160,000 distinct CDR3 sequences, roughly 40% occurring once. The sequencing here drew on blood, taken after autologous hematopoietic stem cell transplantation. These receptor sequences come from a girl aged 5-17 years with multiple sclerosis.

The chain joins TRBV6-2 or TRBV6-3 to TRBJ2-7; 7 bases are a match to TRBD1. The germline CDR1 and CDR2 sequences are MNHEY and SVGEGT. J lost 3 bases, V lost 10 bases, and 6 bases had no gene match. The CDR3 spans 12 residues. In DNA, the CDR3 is TGTGCCACCGGGACAGCGAGCTACGAGCAGTACTTC. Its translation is CATGTASYEQYF.

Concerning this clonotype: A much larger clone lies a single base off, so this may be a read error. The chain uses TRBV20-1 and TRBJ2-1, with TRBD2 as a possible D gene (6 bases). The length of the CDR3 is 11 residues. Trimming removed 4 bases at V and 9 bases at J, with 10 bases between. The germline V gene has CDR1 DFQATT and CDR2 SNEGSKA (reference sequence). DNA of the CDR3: TGCAGTGCTACCACTAGCAGTGAGCAGTTCTTC. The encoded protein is CSATTSSEQFF.

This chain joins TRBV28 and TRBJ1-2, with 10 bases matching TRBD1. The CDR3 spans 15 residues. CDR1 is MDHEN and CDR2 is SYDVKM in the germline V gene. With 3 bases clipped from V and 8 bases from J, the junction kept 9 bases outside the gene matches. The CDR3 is CASSFRDRGLGGYTF. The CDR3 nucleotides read TGTGCCAGCAGTTTCCGGGACAGGGGTTTGGGGGGCTACACCTTC.

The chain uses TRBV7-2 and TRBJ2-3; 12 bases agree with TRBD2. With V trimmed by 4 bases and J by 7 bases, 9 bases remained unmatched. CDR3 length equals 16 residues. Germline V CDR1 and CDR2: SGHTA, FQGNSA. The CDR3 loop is CASSSEASGRANTQYF. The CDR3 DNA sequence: TGTGCCAGCAGCTCAGAGGCTAGCGGGAGGGCGAATACGCAGTATTTT.

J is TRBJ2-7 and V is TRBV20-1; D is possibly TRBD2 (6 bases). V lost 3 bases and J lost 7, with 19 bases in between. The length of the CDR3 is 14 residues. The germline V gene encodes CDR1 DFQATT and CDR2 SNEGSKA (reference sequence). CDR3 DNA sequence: TGCAGTGCTAGGGCGTGGAGGGAGATCAATGAGCAGTACTTC. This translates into CSARAWREINEQYF.

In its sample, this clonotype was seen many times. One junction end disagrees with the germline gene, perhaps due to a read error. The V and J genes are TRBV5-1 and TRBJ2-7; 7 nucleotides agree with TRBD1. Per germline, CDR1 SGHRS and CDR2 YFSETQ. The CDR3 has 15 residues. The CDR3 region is CASRLGRQGDGEQYF. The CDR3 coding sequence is TGCGCCAGCAGATTGGGGAGACAGGGCGATGGTGAGCAGTACTTC.

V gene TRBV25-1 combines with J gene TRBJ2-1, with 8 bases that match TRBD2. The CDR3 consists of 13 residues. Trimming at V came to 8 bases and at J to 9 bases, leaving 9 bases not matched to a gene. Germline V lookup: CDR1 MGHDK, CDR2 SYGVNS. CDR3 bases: TGTGCCAGCGGGAGCCAACTAGCGGCTGAGCAGTTCTTC. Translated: CASGSQLAAEQFF.

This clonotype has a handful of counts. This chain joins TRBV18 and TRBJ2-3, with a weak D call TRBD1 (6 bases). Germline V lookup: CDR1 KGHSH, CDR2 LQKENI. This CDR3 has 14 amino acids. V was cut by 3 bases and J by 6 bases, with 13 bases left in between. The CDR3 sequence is CASSPTGSGDTQYF. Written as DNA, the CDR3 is TGTGCCAGCTCACCTACAGGGTCGGGGGATACGCAGTATTTT.

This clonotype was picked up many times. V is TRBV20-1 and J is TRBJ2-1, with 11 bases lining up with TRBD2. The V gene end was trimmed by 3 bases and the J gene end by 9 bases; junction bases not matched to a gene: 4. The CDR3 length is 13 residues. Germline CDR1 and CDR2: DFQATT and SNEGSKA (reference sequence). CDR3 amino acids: CSASTSGSGEQFF. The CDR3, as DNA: TGCAGTGCTAGTACTAGCGGGAGCGGTGAGCAGTTCTTC.

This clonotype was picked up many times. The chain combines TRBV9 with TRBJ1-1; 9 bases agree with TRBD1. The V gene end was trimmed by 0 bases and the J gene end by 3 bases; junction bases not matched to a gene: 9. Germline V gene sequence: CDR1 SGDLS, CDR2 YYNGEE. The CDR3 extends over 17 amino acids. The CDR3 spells CASSVGDRVGRDTEAFF. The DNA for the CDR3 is TGTGCCAGCAGCGTAGGGGACAGGGTGGGACGGGACACTGAAGCTTTCTTT.

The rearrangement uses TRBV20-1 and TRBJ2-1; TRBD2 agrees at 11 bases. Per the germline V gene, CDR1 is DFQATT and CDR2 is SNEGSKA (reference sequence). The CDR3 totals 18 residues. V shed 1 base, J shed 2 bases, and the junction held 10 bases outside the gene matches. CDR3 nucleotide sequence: TGCAGTGCTAGAGGGGGGGGACTAGCGGTCACACCCTACAATGAGCAGTTCTTC. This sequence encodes CSARGGGLAVTPYNEQFF.

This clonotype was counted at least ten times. The CDR3 region has the DNA TGTGCCAGCAGCTTAGGTCGGTACAACTCCTACGAGCAGTACTTC. This sequence encodes CASSLGRYNSYEQYF. V is TRBV7-2 and J is TRBJ2-7; D gene ambiguous. Per germline, CDR1 SGHTA and CDR2 FQGNSA. The CDR3 loop spans 15 amino acids. V dropped 1 base and J dropped 0 bases, with 10 bases sitting between them.

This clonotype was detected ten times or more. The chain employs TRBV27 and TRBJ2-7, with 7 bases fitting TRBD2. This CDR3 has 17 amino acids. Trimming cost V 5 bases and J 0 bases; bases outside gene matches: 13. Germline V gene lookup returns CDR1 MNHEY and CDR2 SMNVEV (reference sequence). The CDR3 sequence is CASSLMAGSGSSYEQYF. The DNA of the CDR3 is TGTGCCAGCAGTCTCATGGCGGGTAGCGGGTCCTCCTACGAGCAGTACTTC.

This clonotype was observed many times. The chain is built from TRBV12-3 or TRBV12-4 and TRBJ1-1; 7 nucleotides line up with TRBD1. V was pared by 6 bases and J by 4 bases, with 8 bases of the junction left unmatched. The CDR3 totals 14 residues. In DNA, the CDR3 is TGTGCCAGCAGGCGACAGGGCGGAAGCACTGAAGCTTTCTTT. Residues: CASRRQGGSTEAFF.

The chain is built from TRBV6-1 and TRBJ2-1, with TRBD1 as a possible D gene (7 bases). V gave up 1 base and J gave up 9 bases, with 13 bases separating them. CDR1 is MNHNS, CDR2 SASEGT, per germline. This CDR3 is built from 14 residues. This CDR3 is CASSEVWRGREQFF. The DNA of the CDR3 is TGTGCCAGCAGTGAAGTCTGGAGGGGGCGTGAGCAGTTCTTC.

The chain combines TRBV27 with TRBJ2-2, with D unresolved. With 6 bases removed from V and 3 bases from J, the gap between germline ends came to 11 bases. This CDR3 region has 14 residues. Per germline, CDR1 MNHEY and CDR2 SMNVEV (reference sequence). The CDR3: CASRARLDTGELFF. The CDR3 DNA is TGTGCCAGCAGGGCACGGCTGGACACCGGGGAGCTGTTTTTT.